This T cell receptor (beta chain) was obtained from a study of Siglec-9 on CD8 T cells in melanoma. Notes on the study in general: An effector memory CD8+ T-cell subset seemingly accumulating in melanoma was reportedly marked and regulated by Siglec-9.

TCRdb keeps only in-frame clones here, not all; method: immunoSEQ multiplex PCR. The top ten clones hold approximately 1.8% of a sample with roughly 35,000 clones, about 86% of them seen once. Notes on this clone: Antigen: not known.

The length of the CDR3 is 14 residues. Germline V lookup: CDR1 LGHNT, CDR2 FRNRAP. V lost 5 bases, J lost 1 base, and 11 bases lay in between. The sequence derives from a human donor in good health. This chain connects TRBV12-5 to TRBJ1-1; D is unclear. Sequencing was carried out using Siglec-9- CD8+ T cells sorted from blood. In nucleotides, the CDR3 is TGTGCTAGTGGTCCCCCAGCGGGGAACACTGAAGCTTTCTTT. It specifies CASGPPAGNTEAFF.